The sequence of this T cell receptor (beta chain) was determined in a study of PD-1 blockade in classical Hodgkin lymphoma. The V end lost 2 bases, the J end lost 1 base, and 5 bases lay between the germline ends. The CDR3 is made up of 13 amino acids. Germline V gives CDR1 MNHEY, CDR2 SMNVEV (reference sequence). Relapse was seen in all patients after autologous stem cell transplantation, and brentuximab vedotin exposure was variable. Under best response, outcomes were complete response, partial response or progressive disease. Repertoires were generated with immunoSEQ multiplex PCR, while TCRdb's copy carries only in-frame clones and drops some. The sample lists 40,000 to 45,000 clones; 78% were seen once.

The chain links TRBV27 to TRBJ1-2; no reliable D call. The receptor was derived from a human donor with classical Hodgkin lymphoma. The material was peripheral blood mononuclear cells (PBMCs), obtained at baseline. CDR3 residues: CASSLNSNYGYTF. As DNA, the CDR3 is TGTGCCAGCAGTTTAAACAGTAACTATGGCTACACCTTC.